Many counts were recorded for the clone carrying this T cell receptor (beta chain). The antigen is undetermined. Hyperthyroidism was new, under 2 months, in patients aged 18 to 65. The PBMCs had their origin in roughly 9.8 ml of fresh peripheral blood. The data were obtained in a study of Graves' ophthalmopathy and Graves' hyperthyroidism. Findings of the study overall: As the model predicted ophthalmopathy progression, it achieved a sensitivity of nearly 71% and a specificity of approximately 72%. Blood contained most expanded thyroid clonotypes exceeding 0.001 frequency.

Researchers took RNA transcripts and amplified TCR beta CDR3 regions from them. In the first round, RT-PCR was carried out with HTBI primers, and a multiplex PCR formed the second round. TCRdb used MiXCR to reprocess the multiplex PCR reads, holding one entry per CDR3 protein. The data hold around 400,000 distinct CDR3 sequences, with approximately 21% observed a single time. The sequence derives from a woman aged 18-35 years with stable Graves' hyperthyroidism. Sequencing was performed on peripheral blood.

CDR3 residues: CARRGKGTGELFF. DNA for the CDR3: TGTGCCAGAAGGGGGAAGGGCACCGGGGAGCTGTTTTTT. J is TRBJ2-2 and V is TRBV6-1, with D possibly matching TRBD1 (6 bases). V lost 9 bases to trimming and J lost 4 bases, with 12 bases between them. The CDR3 has 13 amino acids. Germline V gene data show CDR1 as MNHNS and CDR2 as SASEGT.